Below, 5 T cell receptor delta chains from the same sample are listed, as sequenced in a study of γδ T cells in repeated Plasmodium falciparum infection. TCRdb repeated clone calling on the multiplex PCR reads with CATT. The repertoire has approximately 53,000 delta-chain clones, approximately 1.5% of them found once; the top ten carry around 16%. Vgamma9/Vdelta2+ and Vdelta2-negative gammadelta T cells were flow-sorted from PBMC for bulk sequencing. The sequencing sample was made of gamma-delta T cells from blood. All receptors come from a pool of human donors (malaria-infected and uninfected, not separated).

To note about this clone: The TCRdb protein comes from a much larger clone and disagrees with this DNA's translation at residue 9, likely due to a read error; the protein given here is derived from the DNA. The chain couples TRDV1 to TRDJ1; either TRDD2 or TRDD3 may supply D (7 bases each). No J gene is reported in TCRdb; it was inferred here by comparing the DNA with germline. Per the germline V gene, CDR1 is TSWWSYY and CDR2 is QGS. Trimming removed 2 bases from V and 5 bases from J, with 21 bases in between. The CDR3 loop spans 17 amino acids. CDR3 nucleotide sequence: TGTGCTCTTGGGGAAACTCCTTCCTGCGGGGGATGGGATAAACTCATCTTT. It codes for CALGETPSCGGWDKLIF.

This clone was seen ten or more times. The V call is TRDV1, the J call TRDJ1; 12 nucleotides match TRDD3. CDR1 TSWWSYY and CDR2 QGS come from the germline V gene. The CDR3 is 28 residues long. Trimming took 0 bases from V and 0 from J; bases not matched to a gene: 35. CDR3 sequence: CALGELRGYRGPGYWGIQYPYYTDKLIF. DNA for the CDR3: TGTGCTCTTGGGGAACTAAGAGGGTACCGTGGACCCGGATACTGGGGGATACAATACCCCTACTACACCGATAAACTCATCTTT.

At least ten counts were recorded for this clone. TCRdb's protein for this DNA is that of a much larger clone and differs from the translation at residue 6, likely a read error; the protein shown is the DNA translation. The chain employs TRDV3 and TRDJ1, with a tentative D call TRDD2 (6 bases). Germline V CDR1 and CDR2: TVYSNPD, GDNSRS (reference sequence). V was cut by 2 bases and J by 0 bases, with 28 bases left in between. The CDR3 consists of 19 residues. This CDR3 is CAFQAYPTCPSLYTDKLIF. Written as DNA, the CDR3 is TGTGCCTTTCAAGCTTATCCTACGTGCCCGTCCTTATACACCGATAAACTCATCTTT.

There are a few counts of this clone. TCRdb attributes to this sequence the protein of a much larger clone, which differs from the DNA translation at residue 9; a read error is likely, and the protein displayed is translated from the DNA. The chain carries TRDV1 and TRDJ1, with 7 bases identical to TRDD2. Germline matching of the DNA provided the J gene here, since TCRdb leaves it blank. Germline V gene sequence: CDR1 TSWWSYY, CDR2 QGS. With V trimmed by 4 bases and J by 0 bases, 23 bases remained unmatched. This CDR3 comprises 21 residues. CDR3: CALGVQGWFLLRTSYTDKLIF. The CDR3 nucleotides are TGTGCTCTTGGGGTTCAAGGGTGGTTCCTACTTCGTACTTCGTACACCGATAAACTCATCTTT.

This clone was counted a few times. A far larger clone is off by one base, so a read error is likely. Other DNA sequences within the sample encode an identical CDR3. The chain has TRDV1 and TRDJ1; D gene uncertain. The J gene, missing from TCRdb, was assigned here through DNA to germline matching. V shed 3 bases and J shed 3 bases, with 20 bases lying between them. This CDR3 contains 17 residues. Germline CDR1 reads TSWWSYY; CDR2 reads QGS. This CDR3 reads CALGEPEYVRVPDKLIF. The CDR3 nucleotides are TGTGCTCTTGGGGAGCCGGAGTATGTGAGGGTCCCCGATAAACTCATCTTT.